A selection of T cell receptor beta chains follows, all from one sample in a study of blood T cells in healthy people across ages. Using its own MiXCR run on the 5' RACE reads, TCRdb lists one record per CDR3 protein. The top ten hold less than 20% of the sample, which has 500,000 to 600,000 distinct CDR3 sequences, 27% seen once. The specimen sequenced was blood. Every receptor here comes from a woman between 65 and 79 years old in good health. Both conserved end residues are part of each CDR3. A D gene is named only where the DNA matches it firmly. Clone size, where shown, is once, few, many, or a class for clones that have expanded.

>few|13|TRBJ1-1|NA|TRBV2
TGTGCCAGCAGGACAGACAGCGACCTTGAGGCTTTCTTT
CASRTDSDLEAFF
>many|13|TRBJ1-2|NA|TRBV20-1
TGCAGTGCTCGCCGGGACTTATGGGATGGCTACACCTTC
CSARRDLWDGYTF
>many|13|TRBJ2-5|TRBD1|TRBV29-1
TGCAGCGTACCCTTCGTAGGGGGCGGAACCCAGTACTTC
CSVPFVGGGTQYF
>NA|14|TRBJ1-3|NA|TRBV20-1
TGCAGTGCCCAGGTGTCGGGGACTGGAAACACCATATATTTT
CSAQVSGTGNTIYF
>many|13|TRBJ2-1|NA|TRBV15
TGTGCCACCAGCAGAGATATCCACAATGAGCAGTTCTTC
CATSRDIHNEQFF
>few|15|TRBJ2-1|TRBD2|TRBV11-2
TGTGCCAGCAGCTCGAGCGGGATCTCCTACAATGAGCAGTTCTTC
CASSSSGISYNEQFF
>many|14|TRBJ2-7|TRBD1|TRBV7-9
TGTGCCAGCAGCTTAAGGGACAGCTCTTACGAGCAGTACTTC
CASSLRDSSYEQYF
>NA|13|TRBJ2-7|NA|TRBV5-1
TGCGCCAGCAGCTCCATGGACGGGTACGAGCAGTACTTC
CASSSMDGYEQYF
>NA|15|TRBJ2-3|NA|TRBV4-3
TGCGCCAGCAGCCAAGATGCGCAGTCCACAGATACGCAGTATTTT
CASSQDAQSTDTQYF
>NA|17|TRBJ2-3|NA|TRBV12-3/TRBV12-4
TGTGCCAGCAGTGCTCAGCGGGCACGGGGACGCACAGGTACGCAGTATTTT
CASSAQRARGRTGTQYF
>NA|15|TRBJ2-7|TRBD2|TRBV7-2
TGTGCCAGCAGCTCCACGGGGGGTTTGTCCTACGAGCAGTACTTC
CASSSTGGLSYEQYF
>few|18|TRBJ2-3|TRBD2|TRBV5-1
TGCGCCAGCAGCTTGGGCCCCCCGGGACTAGCGAGCACAGATACGCAGTATTTT
CASSLGPPGLASTDTQYF
>NA|16|TRBJ2-2|NA|TRBV11-3
TGTGCCAGCAGCTTGCAGGGAACCCTGAAAACCGGGGAGCTGTTTTTT
CASSLQGTLKTGELFF
>many|15|TRBJ2-6|NA|TRBV7-2
TGTGCCAGCAGCTTAGGGGATTCTGGGGCCAACGTCCTGACTTTC
CASSLGDSGANVLTF
>NA|15|TRBJ2-7|NA|TRBV7-6
TGTGCCAGCAGCTTAAATTCGCAGGGACCCTACGAGCAGTACTTC
CASSLNSQGPYEQYF
>NA|14|TRBJ2-3|NA|TRBV20-1
TGCAGTGCCAACCATAAGGGGAGGACAGATACGCAGTATTTT
CSANHKGRTDTQYF
>NA|11|TRBJ2-7|NA|TRBV20-1
TGCAGTGCTAGAGGAGCCTACGAGCAGTACTTC
CSARGAYEQYF
>few|14|TRBJ2-5|NA|TRBV5-1
TGCGCCAGCAGTCCGGGGGCAATCCAAGAGACCCAGTACTTC
CASSPGAIQETQYF
>NA|12|TRBJ2-1|NA|TRBV12-3/TRBV12-4
TGTGCCAGCATGGGGGAGGTCAATGAGCAGTTCTTC
CASMGEVNEQFF
>NA|12|TRBJ2-2|NA|TRBV19
TGTGCCAGTAGGGATTACACCGGGGAGCTGTTTTTT
CASRDYTGELFF
>NA|12|TRBJ2-5|NA|TRBV3-1
TGTGCCAGCAGCCATACCCGGGGGACCCAGTACTTC
CASSHTRGTQYF
>few|16|TRBJ2-7|TRBD2|TRBV6-2/TRBV6-3
TGTGCCAGCAGTTACAGAAGCGGGGGTACTGGCTACGAGCAGTACTTC
CASSYRSGGTGYEQYF
>few|16|TRBJ2-6|NA|TRBV6-6
TGTGCCAGCTTGGACAACTTATCGACTGGGGCCAACGTCCTGACTTTC
CASLDNLSTGANVLTF
>few|14|TRBJ2-5|NA|TRBV7-3
TGTGCCAGCAGCCCTTGGGGCGCCCAAGAGACCCAGTACTTC
CASSPWGAQETQYF
>large|16|TRBJ2-5|NA|TRBV7-6
TGTGCCAGCAGCTCGCTCAAAACGGCGGGAAGGGAGACCCAGTACTTC
CASSSLKTAGRETQYF
>NA|15|TRBJ2-5|TRBD1|TRBV7-9
TGTGCCAGCAGCTTAAGTGGCAGGGGGCAAGAGACCCAGTACTTC
CASSLSGRGQETQYF
>NA|14|TRBJ2-7|NA|TRBV19
TGTGCCAGCAGCACGGGGCACATAACCTACGAGCAGTACTTC
CASSTGHITYEQYF
>NA|15|TRBJ1-4|NA|TRBV7-2
TGTGCCAGCAGCCTCGTCGTTCTCACAGGTGAAAAACTGTTTTTT
CASSLVVLTGEKLFF
>once|15|TRBJ2-7|NA|TRBV7-2
TGTGCCAGCAGCTCTGGGGCTAGCCTTACCTACGAGCAGTACTTC
CASSSGASLTYEQYF
>few|16|TRBJ1-5|NA|TRBV18
TGTGCCAGCTCCCCTAGCAGAGTAAGAATCAATCAGCCCCAGCATTTT
CASSPSRVRINQPQHF